Each of the 9 T cell receptor beta chains below was sequenced from the same sample in a study of blood T cell repertoires in COVID-19. Generated by immunoSEQ multiplex PCR, the TCRdb table keeps only in-frame clones and is missing some. The sample holds just under 300,000 clones; about 87% are singletons and the top ten take 1% to 1.5%. Sequencing used peripheral blood. All receptors derive from a man between 65 and 85 years old with acute or convalescent COVID-19.

The V and J genes are TRBV14 and TRBJ2-1; maybe TRBD2 (6 bases). The length of the CDR3 is 13 residues. CDR1 is SGHDN and CDR2 is FVKESK in the germline V gene. Trimming took 2 bases from V and 7 from J, leaving 9 bases between them. CDR3 nucleotide sequence: TGTGCCAGCAGCCAACTGGAGGGGAATGAGCAGTTCTTC. Residues: CASSQLEGNEQFF.

The rearrangement links TRBV28 to TRBJ2-7, with 9 bases fitting TRBD1. This CDR3 has 16 residues. V was clipped by 5 bases and J by 2 bases; unmatched bases: 10. The germline gives CDR1 MDHEN, CDR2 SYDVKM. The CDR3 is CASSLLDRGITYEQYF. The CDR3 DNA is TGTGCCAGCAGTCTATTAGACAGGGGGATCACCTACGAGCAGTACTTC.

The genes are TRBV5-1 and TRBJ2-5; TRBD2 might be the D (6 bases). V was pared by 9 bases and J by 1 base, with 16 bases between. This CDR3 region has 14 residues. Germline V gene data show CDR1 as SGHRS and CDR2 as YFSETQ. The CDR3 is CATSGGAGQETQYF. The CDR3 coding sequence is TGCGCCACCTCGGGCGGGGCGGGCCAAGAGACCCAGTACTTC.

The chain has TRBV4-3 and TRBJ2-3; 7 nucleotides line up with TRBD2. Germline assignment: CDR1 LGHNA and CDR2 YSLEER. V was pared by 0 bases and J by 4 bases, with 10 bases of the junction left unmatched. This CDR3 has 17 amino acids. The CDR3, as DNA: TGCGCCAGCAGCCAAGATTGGGGGGGTGGAGGGTCAGATACGCAGTATTTT. Translated: CASSQDWGGGGSDTQYF.

The chain couples TRBV5-1 to TRBJ2-7, with 9 bases identical to TRBD1. Trimming took 4 bases from V and 5 from J; bases not matched to a gene: 7. The CDR3 sequence is 14 residues long. Germline V gives CDR1 SGHRS, CDR2 YFSETQ. The CDR3 DNA follows: TGCGCCAGCAGCACACAACAGGGGGCCAACGAGCAGTACTTC. Protein: CASSTQQGANEQYF. The complete variable domain, with remaining parts taken from reference TRBV5-1 and TRBJ2-7, reads KAGVTQTPRYLIKTRGQQVTLSCSPISGHRSVSWYQQTPGQGLQFLFEYFSETQRNKGNFPGRFSGRQFSNSRSEMNVSTLELGDSALYLCASSTQQGANEQYFGPGTRLTVT.

J is TRBJ1-2 and V is TRBV5-1, with a tentative D call TRBD1 (5 bases). Per germline, CDR1 SGHRS and CDR2 YFSETQ. This CDR3 is 14 amino acids long. Trimming shortened V by 4 bases and J by 7 bases, and 17 bases separated the two germline ends. The DNA for the CDR3 is TGCGCCAGCAGCGCCGGGGAGGGGCGGGGTGGCTACACCTTC. This sequence encodes CASSAGEGRGGYTF. The variable domain in full, with the rest retrieved from reference TRBV5-1 and TRBJ1-2, is KAGVTQTPRYLIKTRGQQVTLSCSPISGHRSVSWYQQTPGQGLQFLFEYFSETQRNKGNFPGRFSGRQFSNSRSEMNVSTLELGDSALYLCASSAGEGRGGYTFGSGTRLTVV.

V and J are TRBV12-3 or TRBV12-4 and TRBJ2-1; D perhaps matches TRBD1 (5 bases). V was pared by 5 bases and J by 6 bases, with 5 bases between. The CDR3 covers 11 residues. DNA for the CDR3: TGTGCCAGCAGTAGGGGCAATGAGCAGTTCTTC. It is translated as CASSRGNEQFF.

The chain is built from TRBV29-1 and TRBJ2-5; 7 nucleotides align to TRBD1. Unmatched junction bases numbered 6, after V lost 3 bases and J lost 5 bases. Germline-derived CDR1 and CDR2 are SQVTM and ANQGSEA. The CDR3 length is 13 residues. The CDR3 protein is CSVDQGVRETQYF. CDR3 DNA sequence: TGCAGCGTTGATCAGGGGGTTCGGGAGACCCAGTACTTC.

V gene TRBV30 combines with J gene TRBJ1-5; 9 nucleotides agree with TRBD1. CDR1 is GTSNPN and CDR2 is SVGIG in the germline V gene (reference sequence). The trim removed 2 bases at V and 0 bases at J, leaving 14 bases unmatched. The CDR3 is 19 residues long. DNA for the CDR3: TGTGCCTGGAGTACCTTTACCGGACAGGGGTTACATAGCAATCAGCCCCAGCATTTT. Translation gives CAWSTFTGQGLHSNQPQHF.